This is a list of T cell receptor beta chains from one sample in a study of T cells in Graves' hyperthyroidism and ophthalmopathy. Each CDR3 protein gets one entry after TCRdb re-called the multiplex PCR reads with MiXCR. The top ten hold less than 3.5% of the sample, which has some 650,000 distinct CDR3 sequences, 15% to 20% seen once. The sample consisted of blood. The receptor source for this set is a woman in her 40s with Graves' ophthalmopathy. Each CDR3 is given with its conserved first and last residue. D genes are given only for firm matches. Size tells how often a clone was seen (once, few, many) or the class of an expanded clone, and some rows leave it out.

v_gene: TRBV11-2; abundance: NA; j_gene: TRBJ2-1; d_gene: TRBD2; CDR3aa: CAGSRTRTSGSQDEQFF; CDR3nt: TGTGCCGGCAGTCGAACCAGGACTAGCGGGAGCCAGGATGAGCAGTTCTTC
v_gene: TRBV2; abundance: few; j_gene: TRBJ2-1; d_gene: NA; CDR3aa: CATNGDFNEQFF; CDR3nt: TGTGCCACCAACGGGGATTTTAATGAGCAGTTCTTC
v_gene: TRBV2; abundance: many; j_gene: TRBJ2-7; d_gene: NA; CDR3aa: CASSLKGLYEQYF; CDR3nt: TGTGCCAGCAGCCTGAAGGGCCTCTACGAGCAGTACTTC
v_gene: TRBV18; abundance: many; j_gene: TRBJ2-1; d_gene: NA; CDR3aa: CASSPGDSYREQFF; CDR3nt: TGTGCCAGCTCACCAGGAGACTCCTACCGCGAGCAGTTCTTC
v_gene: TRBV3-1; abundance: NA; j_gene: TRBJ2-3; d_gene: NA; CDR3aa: CASSQDPDRTRTQYF; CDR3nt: TGTGCCAGCAGCCAAGACCCCGACAGGACTAGAACGCAGTATTTT
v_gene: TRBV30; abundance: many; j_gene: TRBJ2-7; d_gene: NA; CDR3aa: CAWSGDLTYEQYF; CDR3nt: TGTGCCTGGAGTGGGGACTTAACCTACGAGCAGTACTTC
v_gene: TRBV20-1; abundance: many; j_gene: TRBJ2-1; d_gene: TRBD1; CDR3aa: CSASIRQGIHEQFF; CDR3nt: TGCAGTGCTAGTATCCGACAGGGGATCCATGAGCAGTTCTTC
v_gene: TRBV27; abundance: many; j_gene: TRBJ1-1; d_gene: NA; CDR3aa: CASSSRERMNTEAFF; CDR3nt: TGTGCCAGCAGTTCCCGGGAGCGCATGAACACTGAAGCTTTCTTT
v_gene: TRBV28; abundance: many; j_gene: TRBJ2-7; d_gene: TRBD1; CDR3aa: CASSLDPTGPGGDEQYF; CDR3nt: TGTGCCAGCAGTTTAGACCCGACAGGGCCAGGAGGAGACGAGCAGTACTTC
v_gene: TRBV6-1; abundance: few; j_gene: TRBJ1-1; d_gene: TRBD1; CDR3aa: CASPYRGQGLMNTEAFF; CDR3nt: TGTGCCAGTCCCTACCGAGGACAGGGTCTCATGAACACTGAAGCTTTCTTT
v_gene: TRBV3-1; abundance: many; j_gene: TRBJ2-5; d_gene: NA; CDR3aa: CASSFAIQETQYF; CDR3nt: TGTGCCAGCAGCTTCGCGATCCAAGAGACCCAGTACTTC
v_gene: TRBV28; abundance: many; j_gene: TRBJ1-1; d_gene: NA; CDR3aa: CASKLGVHFGAFF; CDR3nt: TGTGCCAGTAAATTGGGAGTGCATTTTGGAGCTTTCTTT
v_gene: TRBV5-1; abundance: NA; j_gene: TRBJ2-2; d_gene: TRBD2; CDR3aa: CASSLASGRDTGELFF; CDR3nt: TGCGCCAGCAGCTTGGCATCCGGGAGGGACACCGGGGAGCTGTTTTTT
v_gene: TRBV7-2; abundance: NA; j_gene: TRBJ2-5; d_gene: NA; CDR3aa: CASSLGGDSVFDF; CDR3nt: TGTGCCAGCAGCTTAGGCGGGGACAGCGTATTCGACTTC
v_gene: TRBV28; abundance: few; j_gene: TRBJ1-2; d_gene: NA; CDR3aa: CASSFPGRGKGYTF; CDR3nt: TGTGCCAGCAGTTTTCCGGGACGGGGAAAGGGCTACACCTTC
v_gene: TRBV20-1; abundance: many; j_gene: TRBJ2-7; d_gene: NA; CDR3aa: CSARLDYEQYF; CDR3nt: TGCAGTGCTAGACTCGACTACGAGCAGTACTTC
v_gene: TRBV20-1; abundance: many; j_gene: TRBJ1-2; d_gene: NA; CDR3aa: CSARATGDYGYTF; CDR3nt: TGCAGTGCTAGAGCGACAGGCGACTATGGCTACACCTTC
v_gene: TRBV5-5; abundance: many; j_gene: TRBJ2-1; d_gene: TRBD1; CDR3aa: CASSLHWGTGGKTNEQFF; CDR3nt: TGTGCCAGCAGCTTACATTGGGGGACAGGGGGAAAGACCAATGAGCAGTTCTTC
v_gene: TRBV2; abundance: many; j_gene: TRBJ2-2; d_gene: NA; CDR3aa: CASSEQGTTGELFF; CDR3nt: TGTGCCAGCAGTGAACAGGGTACCACCGGGGAGCTGTTTTTT
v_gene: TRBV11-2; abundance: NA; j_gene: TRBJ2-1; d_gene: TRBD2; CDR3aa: CASSLGGGGGGNEQFF; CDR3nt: TGTGCCAGCAGCTTAGGTGGCGGGGGGGGGGGCAATGAGCAGTTCTTC
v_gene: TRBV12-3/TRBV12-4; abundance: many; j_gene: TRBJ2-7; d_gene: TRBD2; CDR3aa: CASSPLADSYEQYF; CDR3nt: TGTGCCAGCAGTCCGCTAGCGGACTCCTACGAGCAGTACTTC
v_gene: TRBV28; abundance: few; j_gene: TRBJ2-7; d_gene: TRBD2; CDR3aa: CASRLAGSYTRQYF; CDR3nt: TGTGCCAGCAGATTAGCGGGATCTTACACGCGGCAGTACTTC
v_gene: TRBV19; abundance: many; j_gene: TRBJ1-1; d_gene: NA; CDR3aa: CASSSGPVVYGAFF; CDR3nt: TGTGCCAGTAGTTCGGGACCCGTCGTTTACGGGGCTTTCTTT
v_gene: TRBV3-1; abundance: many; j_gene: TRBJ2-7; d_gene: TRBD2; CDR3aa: CASSQGTSGDEQYF; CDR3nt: TGTGCCAGCAGCCAAGGGACTAGCGGGGACGAGCAGTACTTC
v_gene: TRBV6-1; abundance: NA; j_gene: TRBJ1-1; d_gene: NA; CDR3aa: CASTQGENTGAFF; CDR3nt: TGTGCCAGCACTCAGGGTGAGAACACTGGAGCTTTCTTT
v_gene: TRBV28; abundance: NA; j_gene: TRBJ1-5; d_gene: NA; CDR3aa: CASTSGDQPQHF; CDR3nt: TGTGCCAGCACCTCGGGGGATCAGCCCCAGCATTTT
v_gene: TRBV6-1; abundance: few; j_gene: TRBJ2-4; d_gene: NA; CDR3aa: CASSEDSTAGSNIQYF; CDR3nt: TGTGCCAGCAGTGAAGACAGTACCGCCGGGAGTAACATTCAGTACTTC
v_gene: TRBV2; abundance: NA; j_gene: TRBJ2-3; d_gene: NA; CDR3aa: CASSELGSDTDTQYF; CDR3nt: TGTGCCAGCAGTGAACTCGGATCGGATACAGATACGCAGTATTTT
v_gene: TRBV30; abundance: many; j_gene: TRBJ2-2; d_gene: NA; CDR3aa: CAWSVPHSGGGELFF; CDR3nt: TGTGCCTGGAGTGTACCTCACTCCGGGGGTGGGGAGCTGTTTTTT
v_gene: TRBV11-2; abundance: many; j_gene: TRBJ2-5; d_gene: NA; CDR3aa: CASSFRQVGETQYF; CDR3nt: TGTGCCAGCAGCTTCCGACAGGTGGGAGAGACCCAGTACTTC
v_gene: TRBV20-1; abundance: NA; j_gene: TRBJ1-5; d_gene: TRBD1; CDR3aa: CSARDGRGIGSNQPQHF; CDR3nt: TGCAGTGCTAGAGATGGCAGGGGGATCGGTAGCAATCAGCCCCAGCATTTT
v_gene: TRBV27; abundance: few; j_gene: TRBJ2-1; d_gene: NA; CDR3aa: CASSFRTTLAGGGYNEQFF; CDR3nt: TGTGCCAGCAGTTTCCGCACTACTTTGGCCGGGGGCGGGTACAATGAGCAGTTCTTC
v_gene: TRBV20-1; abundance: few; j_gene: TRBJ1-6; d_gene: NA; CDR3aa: CSARDAAAGGPSPLHF; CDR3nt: TGCAGTGCTAGAGATGCGGCAGCCGGTGGTCCTTCACCCCTCCACTTT
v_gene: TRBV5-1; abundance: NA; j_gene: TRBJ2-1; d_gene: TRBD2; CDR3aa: CASSPGLAGFYEQFF; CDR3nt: TGCGCCAGCAGCCCGGGGCTAGCGGGTTTTTACGAGCAGTTCTTC
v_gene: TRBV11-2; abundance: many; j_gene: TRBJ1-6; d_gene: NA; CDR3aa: CASSLGARSPLHF; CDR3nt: TGTGCCAGCAGCTTAGGCGCACGGTCACCCCTCCACTTT
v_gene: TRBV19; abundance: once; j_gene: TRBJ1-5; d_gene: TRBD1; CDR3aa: CASSQTGGKQPQHF; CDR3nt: TGTGCCAGTAGTCAAACAGGGGGTAAACAGCCCCAGCATTTT
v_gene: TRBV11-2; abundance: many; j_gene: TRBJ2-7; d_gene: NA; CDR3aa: CASSSLLTITREQYF; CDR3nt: TGTGCCAGCAGCTCCCTATTGACAATCACGCGAGAGCAGTACTTC
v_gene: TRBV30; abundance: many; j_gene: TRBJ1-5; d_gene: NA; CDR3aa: CAWSASGAGSNQPQHF; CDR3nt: TGTGCCTGGAGTGCATCGGGGGCGGGAAGCAATCAGCCCCAGCATTTT